The source of this TCR beta chain is a study of blood T cell repertoires in COVID-19 (dated by TCRdb to about 2020). With respect to the entire study: Samples covering the acute and convalescent phases of COVID-19 were provided by collaborators in the United States, Italy and Spain. The samples were drawn from two sources: the first 160 participants of the ongoing ImmuneRACE study, and 1,000 to 1,500 subjects contributed by 6 global collaborators. The prospective study material was composed of cDNA or gDNA derived from T cells, B-cell-depleted T cells, or PBMCs. Deeply sampled blood TCRbeta repertoires from subjects exposed to, actively infected with, or recovered from COVID-19 were included in the dataset. The sample metadata nearly always contained a de-identified subject ID, COVID-19 status, age in years and sex. The repertoires were made available in a free public database intended to serve as a resource for research on the immune response to SARS-CoV-2. Where available, HLA class I and class II types were taken from metadata supplied by the sample provider and were not determined by assay-based typing.

TCRbeta CDR3 regions were amplified from genomic DNA by means of the immunoSEQ Assay, a bias-controlled multiplex PCR. Per the authors' processing: Within the assay, amplification of reference gene primers was used to estimate how many nucleated cells each sample contained. To quantify the absolute abundance of each unique TCRbeta CDR3 rearrangement, sequence reads were collapsed and filtered. Productive Simpson clonality was computed per sample as the square root of Simpson's diversity index over productive rearrangements. TCRdb mirrors the immuneACCESS table, restricted to in-frame sequences. Some clones are absent from its copies; in checked studies, under half trace to an unresolved V gene, and the reason for the others is unknown. D and trimming were read from the DNA, whereas the V and J calls and clone size are those reported in that table. The sample table holds some 220,000 clones, of which 75% to 85% were seen once. Jointly, the top ten make up about 1.3% of the sample.

Trimming takes 3 bases off V and 6 bases off J; junction bases not matched to a gene: 15. The germline V gene sets CDR1 to SGDLS and CDR2 to YYNGEE. Inclusive of the bounding cysteine and phenylalanine, the CDR3 is 18 residues long. Only the CDR3 region is kept as DNA, spanning 54 bases read in frame from base 1. In Seattle, one collaborating source enrolled patients while the infection was active and tracked those patients longitudinally over the course of disease. The collaborating institutions used their own protocols to collect whole blood in K2EDTA tubes. Collaborator samples were shipped for TCRbeta analysis as frozen whole blood, isolated PBMCs, or DNA extracted from either sample type. The investigation overall reported the following: Clinical and demographic metadata were provided uncurated, with the amount varying by source and participant.

The table lists this clone with a count of one. Its antigen remains unidentified. The input lacks base qualities; no much larger clone sits a single base away. Sample: peripheral blood. The sequence links TRBV9 to TRBJ1-2; 12 bases in the middle match TRBD1. The source of this sequence is a woman aged 25 to 45 with COVID-19, enrolled during active disease. CDR3 region: CASSAFGRDRGPENGYTF. The nucleotide sequence is TGTGCCAGCAGCGCGTTCGGCCGGGACAGGGGGCCGGAGAATGGCTACACCTTC.